Each of the 19 T cell receptor beta chains below was sequenced from the same sample in a study of blood T cell repertoires in COVID-19. TCRdb's table, derived via immunoSEQ multiplex PCR, lists solely in-frame clones and lacks some. Of 220,000 or so clones listed, over 75% were seen once; the top ten hold roughly 3%. Sequencing used PBMCs or T cells enriched from blood (not recorded which). Every receptor here comes from a woman between 18 and 30 years old in a cohort exposed to, infected with or recovered from COVID-19 (not recorded which).

The chain carries TRBV5-1 and TRBJ2-7; TRBD2 might be the D (6 bases). V lost 4 bases and J lost 2, with 13 bases in between. CDR3 length: 14 residues. The V gene's germline CDR1 is SGHRS and CDR2 YFSETQ. The CDR3 sequence: CASSVSGPPYEQYF. CDR3 coding DNA: TGCGCCAGCAGCGTCAGCGGGCCCCCCTACGAGCAGTACTTC.

The chain employs TRBV14 and TRBJ2-1; 10 positions match TRBD1. Germline trimming cut 2 bases from V and 7 bases from J; bases unmatched to any gene: 2. The CDR3 is 14 residues long. Germline V CDR1 and CDR2: SGHDN, FVKESK. In nucleotides, the CDR3 is TGTGCCAGCAGCCAATGGACAGGGGGGAATGAGCAGTTCTTC. It is translated as CASSQWTGGNEQFF.

The chain carries TRBV5-1 and TRBJ1-1, with D unclear. Per the germline V gene, CDR1 is SGHRS and CDR2 is YFSETQ. V gave up 1 base and J gave up 8 bases, with 9 bases separating them. The CDR3 length is 12 residues. CDR3 coding DNA: TGCGCCAGCAGCTTGTCCTTTTCCGAAGCTTTCTTT. Translating it yields CASSLSFSEAFF.

This chain joins TRBV2 and TRBJ1-4; D gene uncertain. Trimming removed 6 bases at V and 4 bases at J, with 18 bases between. This CDR3 is built from 16 residues. The germline gives CDR1 SNHLY, CDR2 FYNNEI. The CDR3 region has the DNA TGTGCCAGCAGCCGAAACAGCTTGCTTGATAATGAAAAACTGTTTTTT. Translation: CASSRNSLLDNEKLFF.

J is TRBJ1-5 and V is TRBV19, with 9 nucleotides matching TRBD1. CDR1 and CDR2 from the germline V gene are LNHDA and SQIVND (reference sequence). J lost 4 bases, V lost 4 bases, and 8 bases had no gene match. This CDR3 has 16 amino acids. CDR3 amino acids: CASSTPSGTGNQPQHF. In DNA, the CDR3 is TGTGCCAGTAGTACACCGTCCGGGACAGGGAATCAGCCCCAGCATTTT.

V gene TRBV28 combines with J gene TRBJ1-4; TRBD1 is a possible D gene (5 bases). The CDR3 is 15 residues long. V was shortened by 4 bases and J by 4 bases, with 13 bases between the two germline ends. Per the germline V gene, CDR1 is MDHEN and CDR2 is SYDVKM. The CDR3 coding sequence is TGTGCCAGCAGTTGGGGCGGGGGGAATAATGAAAAACTGTTTTTT. It codes for CASSWGGGNNEKLFF.

The gene calls are TRBV18 and TRBJ2-7; TRBD1 might be the D (5 bases). The CDR3 sequence is 12 residues long. Trimming removed 1 base at V and 5 bases at J, with 6 bases between. Germline loops: CDR1 KGHSH, CDR2 LQKENI. In DNA form, the CDR3 reads TGTGCCAGCTCACCACGCAGGGACGAGCAGTACTTC. Translated, it gives CASSPRRDEQYF.

V is TRBV28 and J is TRBJ2-2; 12 bases map to TRBD2. The CDR3 consists of 18 residues. V trimming: 6 bases; J trimming: 4 bases; junction bases outside the gene matches: 12. Germline CDR1 is MDHEN and CDR2 is SYDVKM. This CDR3 reads CASSLASGRASTTGELFF. As DNA, the CDR3 is TGTGCCAGCAGCTTGGCTAGCGGGAGGGCCTCGACCACCGGGGAGCTGTTTTTT.

In this sample, this clone turned up once. The V gene is TRBV5-4, the J gene TRBJ1-2; TRBD1 matches 11 bases. CDR3 length: 14 residues. J was trimmed by 6 bases and V by 4 bases; bases with no gene match: 5. In germline, CDR1 is SGHNT, CDR2 YYREEE (reference sequence). The CDR3 region has the DNA TGTGCCAGCAGCCCGGACAGGGGGCAGCATGGCTACACCTTC. Encoded protein: CASSPDRGQHGYTF.

This chain uses TRBV11-2 with TRBJ2-7; D remains unclear. Trimming shortened V by 5 bases and J by 6 bases, and 17 bases separated the two germline ends. The CDR3 sequence is 14 residues long. Per germline, CDR1 SGHAT and CDR2 FQNNGV. CDR3: CASSHVRSKGEQYF. DNA of the CDR3: TGTGCCAGCAGCCACGTGCGGTCCAAAGGCGAGCAGTACTTC. Full variable domain (missing parts from reference TRBV11-2 and TRBJ2-7): EAGVAQSPRYKIIEKRQSVAFWCNPISGHATLYWYQQILGQGPKLLIQFQNNGVVDDSQLPKDRFSAERLKGVDSTLKIQPAKLEDSAVYLCASSHVRSKGEQYFGPGTRLTVT.

This clone was seen just once. The chain has TRBV11-1 and TRBJ2-1; D call uncertain. Germline V gene sequence: CDR1 SGHAT, CDR2 FQDESV (reference sequence). V lost 5 bases and J lost 8, with 13 bases in between. This CDR3 is 13 amino acids long. CDR3 residues: CASSHSRRDEQFF. The CDR3 bases are TGTGCCAGCAGCCATTCGAGGCGCGATGAGCAGTTCTTC.

The chain uses TRBV10-3 and TRBJ1-5; maybe TRBD1 (5 bases). The V end was cut by 6 bases, the J end by 4 bases, with 13 bases between. The CDR3 sequence is 14 residues long. The germline CDR1 and CDR2 sequences are ENHRY and SYGVKD. CDR3 loop: CAISERGGNQPQHF. CDR3 DNA sequence: TGTGCCATCAGCGAACGGGGGGGGAATCAGCCCCAGCATTTT.

The chain links TRBV20-1 to TRBJ1-2; D possibly corresponds to TRBD1 (5 bases). Germline CDR1 is DFQATT and CDR2 is SNEGSKA (reference sequence). Trimming left V 8 bases short and J 8 bases short, with 15 bases between. This CDR3 contains 11 residues. CDR3 sequence (DNA): TGCAGTCCCTCCCTTAGGGGAGGCTACACCTTC. Translated: CSPSLRGGYTF.

The gene calls are TRBV5-1 and TRBJ2-2; TRBD1 matches 10 bases. CDR1 SGHRS and CDR2 YFSETQ come from the germline V gene. The CDR3 is made up of 14 amino acids. V trimming: 7 bases; J trimming: 4 bases; junction bases outside the gene matches: 4. CDR3 region: CASGTGAGTGELFF. The CDR3, as DNA: TGCGCCAGCGGGACAGGGGCAGGCACCGGGGAGCTGTTTTTT.

The chain combines TRBV9 with TRBJ1-2, with D unresolved. CDR1 and CDR2 from the germline V gene are SGDLS and YYNGEE. The CDR3 is 14 amino acids. Between the trimmed V and J ends, which lost 0 bases and 3 bases, there was a span of 9 bases. CDR3 loop: CASSVVGTDYGYTF. CDR3 nucleotides: TGTGCCAGCAGCGTAGTTGGCACCGACTATGGCTACACCTTC. Looking up the rest from reference TRBV9 and TRBJ1-2 gives the full variable domain: DSGVTQTPKHLITATGQRVTLRCSPRSGDLSVYWYQQSLDQGLQFLIQYYNGEERAKGNILERFSAQQFPDLHSELNLSSLELGDSALYFCASSVVGTDYGYTFGSGTRLTVV.

The genes are TRBV28 and TRBJ2-7; D is unresolved. The CDR3 loop spans 14 amino acids. The V gene lost 7 bases and the J gene lost 0 bases, with 13 bases spanning the gap. Germline CDR1 reads MDHEN; CDR2 reads SYDVKM. Here the CDR3 DNA reads TGTGCCAGCACAACCGACTCGAGCTCCTACGAGCAGTACTTC. Protein product: CASTTDSSSYEQYF.

This clone has just a few counts. The chain joins TRBV6-5 to TRBJ2-7; tentative D call: TRBD2 (6 bases). CDR1 and CDR2 from the germline V gene are MNHEY and SVGAGI. V shed 8 bases and J shed 4 bases, with 15 bases lying between them. CDR3 size: 13 residues. CDR3 sequence reads: CASSPGDKYEQYF. In DNA form, the CDR3 reads TGTGCCAGCTCTCCGGGAGATAAATACGAGCAGTACTTC.

This clone appeared a single time. The chain combines TRBV9 with TRBJ1-4; D is possibly TRBD1 (5 bases). The V end was cut by 4 bases, the J end by 3 bases, with 13 bases between. Germline V gene lookup returns CDR1 SGDLS and CDR2 YYNGEE. This CDR3 contains 15 residues. The CDR3 loop reads CASSRGGAANEKLFF. CDR3 nucleotides: TGTGCCAGCAGCCGAGGTGGGGCGGCTAATGAAAAACTGTTTTTT. Drawing the rest from reference TRBV9 and TRBJ1-4, the complete variable domain is DSGVTQTPKHLITATGQRVTLRCSPRSGDLSVYWYQQSLDQGLQFLIQYYNGEERAKGNILERFSAQQFPDLHSELNLSSLELGDSALYFCASSRGGAANEKLFFGSGTQLSVL.

The genes are TRBV29-1 and TRBJ2-2; TRBD2 aligns across 7 bases. V dropped 0 bases and J dropped 4; count of bases not matched to a gene: 8. In germline, CDR1 is SQVTM, CDR2 ANQGSEA. CDR3 length equals 16 residues. The CDR3 DNA is TGCAGCGTTGAAGATCAAGAGCGGGGACTCACCGGGGAGCTGTTTTTT. Amino acids: CSVEDQERGLTGELFF.